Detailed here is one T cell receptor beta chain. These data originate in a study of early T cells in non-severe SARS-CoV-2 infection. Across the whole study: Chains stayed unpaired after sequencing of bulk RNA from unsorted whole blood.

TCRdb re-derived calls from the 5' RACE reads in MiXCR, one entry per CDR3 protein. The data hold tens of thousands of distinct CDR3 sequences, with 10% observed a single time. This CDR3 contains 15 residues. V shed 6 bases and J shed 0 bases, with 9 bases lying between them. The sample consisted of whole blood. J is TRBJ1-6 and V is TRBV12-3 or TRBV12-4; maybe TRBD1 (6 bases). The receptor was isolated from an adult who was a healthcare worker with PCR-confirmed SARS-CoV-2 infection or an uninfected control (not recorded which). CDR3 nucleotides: TGTGCCAGCAGCGGACAGAGCTCCTATAATTCACCCCTCCACTTT. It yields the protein CASSGQSSYNSPLHF.